This entry lists 20 T cell receptor beta chains sequenced from one sample in a study of blood T cell repertoires in COVID-19. Sequencing was performed with immunoSEQ multiplex PCR; in TCRdb, only in-frame clones are kept and a portion is missing. The sample comprises over 100,000 clones, about four fifths of which are singletons, and 3% to 4.5% rests with the top ten. The sequencing sample was made of peripheral blood. These TCRs come from a woman older than 75 with acute or convalescent COVID-19.

The chain recombines TRBV15 with TRBJ2-3; TRBD2 aligns across 11 bases. Germline V lookup: CDR1 LNHNV, CDR2 YYDKDF (reference sequence). The CDR3 contains 16 residues. V shed 5 bases, J shed 2 bases, and the junction held 6 bases outside the gene matches. The CDR3 sequence: CATSVRSGRVTDTQYF. The CDR3 DNA follows: TGTGCCACCAGCGTACGTAGCGGGAGGGTCACAGATACGCAGTATTTT.

The chain carries TRBV7-9 and TRBJ2-7; D gene uncertain. V lost 6 bases to trimming and J lost 6 bases, with 9 bases between them. CDR3 length equals 11 residues. The germline gives CDR1 SEHNR, CDR2 FQNEAQ (reference sequence). CDR3 region: CASSGVGEQYF. CDR3 nucleotide sequence: TGTGCCAGCAGTGGAGTCGGCGAGCAGTACTTC.

The chain employs TRBV29-1 and TRBJ1-1; 7 bases fit TRBD1. The germline gives CDR1 SQVTM, CDR2 ANQGSEA. The V segment lost 7 bases and the J segment 7 bases; nucleotides outside the gene matches: 9. This CDR3 has 12 amino acids. The DNA of the CDR3 is TGCAGCGGCCTGACAGGGAGTAGTGAAGCTTTCTTT. Its translation is CSGLTGSSEAFF.

This clone has just a few counts. V is TRBV27 and J is TRBJ1-1, with D perhaps matching TRBD1 (5 bases). V was cut by 4 bases and J by 7 bases, with 28 bases left in between. CDR1 is MNHEY, CDR2 SMNVEV, per germline (reference sequence). The CDR3 extends over 18 amino acids. The CDR3 sequence: CASSYRGLTRRRHYEAFF. For the CDR3, the DNA is TGTGCCAGCAGTTACCGGGGACTAACTAGGAGGCGGCACTATGAAGCTTTCTTT.

The rearrangement uses TRBV6-5 and TRBJ2-1; 7 bases map to TRBD2. V lost 0 bases and J lost 5; bases outside the gene matches: 4. This CDR3 is 15 amino acids long. Germline V gene lookup returns CDR1 MNHEY and CDR2 SVGAGI. The CDR3 loop reads CASSYSSGVHNEQFF. The CDR3 DNA follows: TGTGCCAGCAGTTACTCGAGCGGGGTACACAATGAGCAGTTCTTC.

The chain joins TRBV7-9 to TRBJ1-2, with TRBD1 identical over 9 bases. The CDR3 runs to 17 residues. Germline V lookup: CDR1 SEHNR, CDR2 FQNEAQ (reference sequence). J lost 0 bases, V lost 5 bases, and 10 bases had no gene match. This chain's CDR3 is CASSLQPDRGANYGYTF. CDR3 coding DNA: TGTGCCAGCAGCCTCCAGCCGGACAGGGGAGCTAACTATGGCTACACCTTC.

This chain joins TRBV19 and TRBJ1-1; a possible D gene is TRBD1 (6 bases). Trimming pared 5 bases from V and 2 bases from J, leaving 12 bases between. Per the germline V gene, CDR1 is LNHDA and CDR2 is SQIVND (reference sequence). The CDR3 is 14 residues long. In DNA, the CDR3 is TGTGCCAGTAGTGAAGGGACATTTAACACTGAAGCTTTCTTT. It encodes CASSEGTFNTEAFF. The variable domain in full, completed from reference TRBV19 and TRBJ1-1, reads DGGITQSPKYLFRKEGQNVTLSCEQNLNHDAMYWYRQDPGQGLRLIYYSQIVNDFQKGDIAEGYSVSREKKESFPLTVTSAQKNPTAFYLCASSEGTFNTEAFFGQGTRLTVV.

V and J are TRBV6-5 and TRBJ1-4; TRBD1 agrees at 10 bases. Germline loops: CDR1 MNHEY, CDR2 SVGAGI. The CDR3 sequence is 15 residues long. V lost 5 bases and J lost 2; bases outside the gene matches: 2. CDR3 sequence reads: CASSPDRGTNEKLFF. The CDR3 DNA reads TGTGCCAGCAGTCCGGACAGGGGGACTAATGAAAAACTGTTTTTT.

The chain is built from TRBV15 and TRBJ1-1; perhaps TRBD1 as D (5 bases). The germline CDR1 and CDR2 sequences are LNHNV and YYDKDF (reference sequence). The CDR3 contains 12 residues. Trimming shortened V by 3 bases and J by 5 bases, and 7 bases separated the two germline ends. CDR3 nucleotide sequence: TGTGCCACCAGCAGGGGGGGGACTGAAGCTTTCTTT. Amino acids: CATSRGGTEAFF.

The V gene is TRBV5-6, the J gene TRBJ1-1; D ambiguous. The CDR3 covers 14 residues. Per germline, CDR1 SGHDT and CDR2 YYEEEE. V was clipped by 0 bases and J by 7 bases, with 13 bases between them. The CDR3, as DNA: TGTGCCAGCAGCTTGGAGGGTGAGGGTATTGAAGCTTTCTTT. It specifies CASSLEGEGIEAFF.

This clone was seen once. The V and J genes are TRBV4-3 and TRBJ2-1; 10 bases line up with TRBD1. This CDR3 is built from 17 residues. The ends lost 0 bases at V and 6 bases at J; junction bases unmatched: 8. The germline gives CDR1 LGHNA, CDR2 YSLEER. CDR3 residues: CASSQELRTGGSNEQFF. CDR3 DNA sequence: TGCGCCAGCAGCCAAGAGCTAAGGACAGGGGGGTCCAATGAGCAGTTCTTC.

The rearrangement joins TRBV19 to TRBJ1-1, with 8 bases identical to TRBD1. The length of the CDR3 is 14 residues. Germline V CDR1 and CDR2: LNHDA, SQIVND (reference sequence). V lost 7 bases, J lost 1 base, and 5 bases stayed unmatched. The CDR3 loop is CASTRTGSNTEAFF. The CDR3 coding sequence is TGTGCCAGTACCCGGACAGGGTCGAACACTGAAGCTTTCTTT.

This chain uses TRBV24-1 with TRBJ2-6, with D perhaps TRBD2 (5 bases). Trimming took off 7 bases at V and 2 bases at J, with 11 bases between the two ends. The CDR3 contains 15 residues. The germline V gene has CDR1 KGHDR and CDR2 SFDVKD. The CDR3 sequence is CATSNTAAGANVLTF. As DNA, the CDR3 is TGTGCCACCAGCAATACAGCGGCTGGGGCCAACGTCCTGACTTTC.

The V call is TRBV6-6, the J call TRBJ1-5; 8 positions agree with TRBD1. The CDR3 runs 16 residues. CDR1 MNHNY and CDR2 SVGAGI come from the germline V gene (reference sequence). The V gene end was trimmed by 6 bases and the J gene end by 3 bases; junction bases not matched to a gene: 10. The CDR3 loop reads CASSRSGTGPNQPQHF. The CDR3 bases are TGTGCCAGCAGCAGATCCGGGACAGGACCCAATCAGCCCCAGCATTTT.

The CDR3 DNA sequence: TGCGCCAGCAGCCAAGAAGGACAGGGGGTCGGATTCAAGAGGTTCTTC. Protein: CASSQEGQGVGFKRFF. The chain links TRBV4-3 to TRBJ2-1, with TRBD1 matching over 10 bases. The CDR3 runs to 16 residues. Unmatched junction bases numbered 14, after V lost 0 bases and J lost 15 bases. Germline assignment: CDR1 LGHNA and CDR2 YSLEER.

CDR3 coding DNA: TGTGCCAGCAGTTACTCACAGGGGGTCGGTGGTGAAGCTTTCTTT. Protein sequence: CASSYSQGVGGEAFF. The chain has TRBV6-5 and TRBJ1-1, with 8 bases identical to TRBD1. Trimming took 0 bases from V and 7 from J; bases not matched to a gene: 7. The germline gives CDR1 MNHEY, CDR2 SVGAGI. This CDR3 has 15 residues.

This clone was counted once. The genes are TRBV19 and TRBJ2-2, with D maybe TRBD1 (6 bases). The CDR3 contains 15 residues. Germline V gene sequence: CDR1 LNHDA, CDR2 SQIVND (reference sequence). Trimming took 4 bases from V and 4 from J, leaving 13 bases between them. The CDR3 loop is CASSTRTETTGELFF. In DNA form, the CDR3 reads TGTGCCAGTAGTACCCGGACAGAAACCACCGGGGAGCTGTTTTTT.

The gene calls are TRBV14 and TRBJ1-2; TRBD1 matches 8 bases. V lost 0 bases and J lost 8; bases outside the gene matches: 5. Germline assignment: CDR1 SGHDN and CDR2 FVKESK. This CDR3 is built from 14 residues. The CDR3 bases are TGTGCCAGCAGCCAAGATCAGGGGGCGTGGGGCTACACCTTC. Translating gives CASSQDQGAWGYTF.

The genes are TRBV30 and TRBJ1-1; D is unclear. The CDR3 runs 10 residues. Germline V gene data show CDR1 as GTSNPN and CDR2 as SVGIG (reference sequence). Trimming pared 3 bases from V and 8 bases from J, leaving 7 bases between. Here the CDR3 DNA reads TGTGCCTGGAGCCGGAGAGAAGCTTTCTTT. Amino acid sequence: CAWSRREAFF.

This chain joins TRBV5-1 and TRBJ1-1; maybe TRBD1 (5 bases). V dropped 4 bases and J dropped 5 bases, with 12 bases sitting between them. The germline gives CDR1 SGHRS, CDR2 YFSETQ. The CDR3 spans 13 residues. CDR3 nucleotide sequence: TGCGCCAGCAGCCCTCGGGGGGGGACTGAAGCTTTCTTT. Its protein product is CASSPRGGTEAFF. The whole variable domain, filled in from reference TRBV5-1 and TRBJ1-1, reads KAGVTQTPRYLIKTRGQQVTLSCSPISGHRSVSWYQQTPGQGLQFLFEYFSETQRNKGNFPGRFSGRQFSNSRSEMNVSTLELGDSALYLCASSPRGGTEAFFGQGTRLTVV.